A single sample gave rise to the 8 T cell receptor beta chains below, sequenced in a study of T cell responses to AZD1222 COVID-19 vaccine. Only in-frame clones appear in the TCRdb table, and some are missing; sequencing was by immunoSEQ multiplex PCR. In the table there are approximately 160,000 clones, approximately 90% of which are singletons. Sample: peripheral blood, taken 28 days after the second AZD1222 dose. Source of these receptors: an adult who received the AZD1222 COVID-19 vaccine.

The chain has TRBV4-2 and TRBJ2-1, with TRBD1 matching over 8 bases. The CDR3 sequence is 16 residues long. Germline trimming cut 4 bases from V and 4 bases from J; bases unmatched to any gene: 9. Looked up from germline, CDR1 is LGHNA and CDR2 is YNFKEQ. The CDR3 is CASSLKADREYNEQFF. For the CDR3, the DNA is TGTGCCAGCAGCCTTAAGGCGGACAGGGAATACAATGAGCAGTTCTTC.

CDR3 sequence reads: CAISESILVHTLGNTIYF. The CDR3, as DNA: TGTGCCATCAGTGAGTCGATTCTCGTCCACACACTAGGAAACACCATATATTTT. The gene calls are TRBV10-3 and TRBJ1-3, with D uncertain. V was pared by 0 bases and J by 4 bases, with 19 bases between. Germline lookup yields CDR1 ENHRY and CDR2 SYGVKD. The CDR3 consists of 18 residues.

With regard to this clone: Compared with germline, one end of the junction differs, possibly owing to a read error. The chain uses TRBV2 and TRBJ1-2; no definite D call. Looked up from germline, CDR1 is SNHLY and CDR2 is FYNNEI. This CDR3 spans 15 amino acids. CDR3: CASSEGWSAQYGYTF. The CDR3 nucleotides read TGTGCCAGCAGCGAAGGTTGGTCAGCCCAGTACGGCTACACCTTC.

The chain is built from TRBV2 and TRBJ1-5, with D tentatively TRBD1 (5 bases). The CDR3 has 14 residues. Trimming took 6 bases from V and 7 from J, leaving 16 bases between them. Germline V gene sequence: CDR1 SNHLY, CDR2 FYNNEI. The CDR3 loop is CASRGGSPLQPQHF. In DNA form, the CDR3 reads TGTGCCAGCAGGGGGGGATCTCCGCTCCAGCCCCAGCATTTT.

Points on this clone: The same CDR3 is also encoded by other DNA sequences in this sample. CDR3 nucleotides: TGCGCCAGCAGCCCTAGCACAGATACGCAGTATTTT. Residues: CASSPSTDTQYF. The rearrangement links TRBV5-1 to TRBJ2-3; D gene uncertain. Trimming took 4 bases from V and 0 from J, leaving 3 bases between them. Germline V gives CDR1 SGHRS, CDR2 YFSETQ. The CDR3 is 12 residues long. Full variable domain (remainder filled in from reference TRBV5-1 and TRBJ2-3): KAGVTQTPRYLIKTRGQQVTLSCSPISGHRSVSWYQQTPGQGLQFLFEYFSETQRNKGNFPGRFSGRQFSNSRSEMNVSTLELGDSALYLCASSPSTDTQYFGPGTRLTVL.

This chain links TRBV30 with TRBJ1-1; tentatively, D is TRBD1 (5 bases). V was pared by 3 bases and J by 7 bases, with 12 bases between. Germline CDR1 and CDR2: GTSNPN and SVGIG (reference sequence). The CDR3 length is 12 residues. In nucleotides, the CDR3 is TGTGCCTGGAGGGGACTGGGAGTTGAAGCTTTCTTT. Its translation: CAWRGLGVEAFF.

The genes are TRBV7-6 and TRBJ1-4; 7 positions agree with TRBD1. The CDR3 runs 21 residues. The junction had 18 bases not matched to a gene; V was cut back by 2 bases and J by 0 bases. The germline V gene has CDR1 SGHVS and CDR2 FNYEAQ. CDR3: CASSLRRQGGKEGATNEKLFF. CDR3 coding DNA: TGTGCCAGCAGCTTAAGGAGACAGGGAGGAAAGGAGGGCGCAACTAATGAAAAACTGTTTTTT.

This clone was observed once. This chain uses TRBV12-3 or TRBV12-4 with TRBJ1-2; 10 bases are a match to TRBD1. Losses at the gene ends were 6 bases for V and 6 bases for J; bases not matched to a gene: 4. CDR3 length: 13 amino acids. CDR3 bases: TGTGCCAGCAGGTTGACAGGGGGCGATGGCTACACCTTC. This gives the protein CASRLTGGDGYTF.